This section outlines one T cell receptor beta chain sequence together with its context. Profiled with immunoSEQ multiplex PCR; TCRdb holds only in-frame clones, not every one. This sample has tens of thousands of clones, with around 92% found just once. These data are taken from a study of T cell changes during pregnancy in multiple sclerosis. V was clipped by 10 bases and J by 2 bases; unmatched bases: 9. Germline CDR1 reads LNHDA; CDR2 reads SQIVND (reference sequence). The CDR3 is 17 residues long. The V and J genes are TRBV19 and TRBJ2-2, with 14 bases identical to TRBD2. The receptor was isolated from a female donor with multiple sclerosis, enrolled in a pregnancy study. This specimen consisted of CD4+ T cells from peripheral blood mononuclear cells, obtained in the third trimester of pregnancy. Here the CDR3 DNA reads TGTGCCACTCAGAGGACTAGCGGGGGGATAAACACCGGGGAGCTGTTTTTT. Its translation is CATQRTSGGINTGELFF.